Below are 11 T cell receptor beta chains sequenced from a single sample in a study of shared clonotypes between healthy human individuals. The protocol was immunoSEQ multiplex PCR, while the TCRdb copy is restricted to in-frame clones and leaves out a portion. The sample includes 850,000 to 1,200,000 clones, around 75% of them seen just once. The sample comprised memory CD4+ T cells sorted from blood. The subset denotes: CD45RA-negative fraction. These TCRs come from a man in his late teens or twenties in good health.

This clone was recorded at least ten times. V and J are TRBV7-9 and TRBJ2-5; D is possibly TRBD2 (5 bases). The germline CDR1 and CDR2 sequences are SEHNR and FQNEAQ (reference sequence). CDR3 length equals 13 residues. Trimming left V 6 bases short and J 2 bases short, with 10 bases between. In DNA form, the CDR3 reads TGTGCCAGCAGTTCGGGATCGCAAGAGACCCAGTACTTC. It is translated as CASSSGSQETQYF. The whole variable domain, filled in from reference TRBV7-9 and TRBJ2-5, reads DTGVSQNPRHKITKRGQNVTFRCDPISEHNRLYWYRQTLGQGPEFLTYFQNEAQLEKSRLLSDRFSAERPKGSFSTLEIQRTEQGDSAMYLCASSSGSQETQYFGPGTRLLVL.

V usage is TRBV7-2 and J usage is TRBJ2-1; D remains ambiguous. Between the trimmed V and J ends, which lost 1 base and 6 bases, there was a span of 7 bases. Germline V gives CDR1 SGHTA, CDR2 FQGNSA. The CDR3 spans 13 residues. This chain's CDR3 is CASSLGFANEQFF. CDR3 nucleotide sequence: TGTGCCAGCAGCTTAGGGTTCGCCAATGAGCAGTTCTTC.

As for this clone: Other DNA variants within this sample encode the same CDR3. This sequence joins TRBV6-1 and TRBJ1-1, with unresolved D. V shed 7 bases and J shed 2 bases, with 8 bases lying between them. The CDR3 covers 12 residues. Germline lookup yields CDR1 MNHNS and CDR2 SASEGT. This CDR3 is CASKVRNTEAFF. The CDR3 DNA sequence: TGTGCCAGCAAGGTCCGCAACACTGAAGCTTTCTTT.

The chain couples TRBV6-5 to TRBJ1-2, with unresolved D. This CDR3 is built from 13 residues. The germline V and J ends were trimmed by 3 bases and 8 bases, with 13 bases remaining between them. Germline lookup yields CDR1 MNHEY and CDR2 SVGAGI. As DNA, the CDR3 is TGTGCCAGCAGTTATTCGGATACACGGGGCTACACCTTC. Residues: CASSYSDTRGYTF.

As concerns this clone: This same CDR3 is encoded by further DNA sequences in the sample. V gene TRBV10-3 combines with J gene TRBJ1-5; no definite D call. The CDR3 is 12 residues long. The V end was cut by 4 bases, the J end by 4 bases, with 5 bases between. Per germline, CDR1 ENHRY and CDR2 SYGVKD. CDR3 coding DNA: TGTGCCATCAGTGGACTTAATCAGCCCCAGCATTTT. Protein sequence: CAISGLNQPQHF.

V is TRBV6-5 and J is TRBJ2-7; D tentatively reads TRBD1 or TRBD2 (5 bases each). V was cut by 6 bases and J by 0 bases, with 15 bases left in between. The germline V gene encodes CDR1 MNHEY and CDR2 SVGAGI. This CDR3 is 15 amino acids long. For the CDR3, the DNA is TGTGCCAGCAGCCCCTCCCCCGGGACCTCCTACGAGCAGTACTTC. Residues: CASSPSPGTSYEQYF.

This clone was detected ten times or more. This chain uses TRBV2 with TRBJ2-7, with 7 bases lining up with TRBD1. V was clipped by 7 bases and J by 2 bases; unmatched bases: 11. CDR1 SNHLY and CDR2 FYNNEI come from the germline V gene. The CDR3 has 15 amino acids. CDR3 coding DNA: TGTGCCAGCACTATACCGGGACAGCTAACCTACGAGCAGTACTTC. Translation gives CASTIPGQLTYEQYF.

The DNA of the CDR3 is TGTGCCAGCAGCGTGGACCCGAATTCGGGTGGAAACACCATATATTTT. It is translated as CASSVDPNSGGNTIYF. The chain uses TRBV5-4 and TRBJ1-3; no firm D call. The ends were cut back, 4 bases at V and 3 bases at J, with 17 bases in the middle. This CDR3 has 16 residues. CDR1 SGHNT and CDR2 YYREEE come from the germline V gene (reference sequence).

This chain uses TRBV9 with TRBJ2-5; 7 bases match TRBD1. V dropped 4 bases and J dropped 5; count of bases not matched to a gene: 8. Germline CDR1 and CDR2: SGDLS and YYNGEE. The CDR3 runs to 14 residues. The CDR3 is CASSQTGWGETQYF. CDR3 nucleotide sequence: TGTGCCAGCAGCCAGACAGGGTGGGGGGAGACCCAGTACTTC.

V and J are TRBV27 and TRBJ2-3; D unresolved. V was pared by 4 bases and J by 1 base, with 9 bases between. The CDR3 has 14 amino acids. Germline CDR1 MNHEY, CDR2 SMNVEV (reference sequence). The CDR3 here is CASSSTKRTDTQYF. As DNA, the CDR3 is TGTGCCAGCAGTTCTACGAAGCGCACAGATACGCAGTATTTT.

V usage is TRBV5-1 and J usage is TRBJ2-1, with D possibly TRBD2 on 6 matching bases. The CDR3 length is 15 residues. The V gene lost 2 bases and the J gene lost 7 bases, with 16 bases spanning the gap. Per the germline V gene, CDR1 is SGHRS and CDR2 is YFSETQ. The CDR3 DNA follows: TGCGCCAGCAGCTTTAGTAGCGGAAGTGTGAATGAGCAGTTCTTC. This translates into CASSFSSGSVNEQFF.